This T cell receptor (beta chain) was obtained from a study of cytomegalovirus exposure and HLA in healthy donors. Study information: Falling in the Caucasian-associated ancestry cluster were 81% of under 500 genotyped donors.

This CDR3 is built from 16 residues. Between the trimmed V and J ends, which lost 4 bases and 7 bases, there was a span of 19 bases. Per the germline V gene, CDR1 is SGHAT and CDR2 is FQNNGV. This clone has a single count. The antigen remains unidentified. Findings and limits, study-wide: The authors considered a cluster of highly shared sequence variants likely to be a sequencing artifact. A later analysis linked about 17,000 TCR beta sequences to HLA alleles at 0.05 false discovery rate. Presence/absence analyses rested on an assumption that sequencing depth was roughly uniform across donors.

PCR primers comprised 60 Vbeta and 13 Jbeta primers. The assay was immunoSEQ multiplex PCR, and TCRdb's table has in-frame clones only and misses some. The data show 100,000 to 150,000 clones, roughly two thirds seen once. The sequence came from a man aged 30 to 45 in good health and CMV-seropositive. The sequenced material came from PBMCs. This chain links TRBV11-2 with TRBJ2-2; D possibly corresponds to TRBD1 (6 bases). The CDR3: CASSSTGRYIVGELFF. For the CDR3, the DNA is TGTGCCAGCAGCTCAACAGGGCGGTACATCGTCGGGGAGCTGTTTTTT.